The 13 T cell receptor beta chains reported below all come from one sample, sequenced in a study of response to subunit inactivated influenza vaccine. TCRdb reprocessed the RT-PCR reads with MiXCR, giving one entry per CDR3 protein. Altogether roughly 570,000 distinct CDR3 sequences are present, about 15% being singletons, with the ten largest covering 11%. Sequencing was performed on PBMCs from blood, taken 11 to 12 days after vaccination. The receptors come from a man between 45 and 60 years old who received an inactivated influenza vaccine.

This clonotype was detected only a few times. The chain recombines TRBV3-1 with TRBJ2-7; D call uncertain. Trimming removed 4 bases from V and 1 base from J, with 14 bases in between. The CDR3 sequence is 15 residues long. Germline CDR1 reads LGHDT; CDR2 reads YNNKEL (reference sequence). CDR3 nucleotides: TGTGCCAGCAGCCGCGGCTCGTGGGGATCCTACGAGCAGTACTTC. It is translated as CASSRGSWGSYEQYF.

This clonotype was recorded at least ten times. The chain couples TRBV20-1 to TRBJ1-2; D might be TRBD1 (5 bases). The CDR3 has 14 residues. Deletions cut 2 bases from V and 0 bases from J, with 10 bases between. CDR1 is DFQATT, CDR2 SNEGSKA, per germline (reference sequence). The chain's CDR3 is CSARPRGTNYGYTF. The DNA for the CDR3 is TGCAGTGCTAGACCCCGGGGGACTAACTATGGCTACACCTTC.

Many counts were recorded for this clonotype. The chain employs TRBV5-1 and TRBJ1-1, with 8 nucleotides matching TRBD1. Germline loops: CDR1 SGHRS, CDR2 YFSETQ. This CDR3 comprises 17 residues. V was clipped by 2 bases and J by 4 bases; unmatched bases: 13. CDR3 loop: CASSLNGQGMGSTEAFF. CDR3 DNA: TGCGCCAGCAGCTTAAACGGACAGGGAATGGGGAGCACTGAAGCTTTCTTT.

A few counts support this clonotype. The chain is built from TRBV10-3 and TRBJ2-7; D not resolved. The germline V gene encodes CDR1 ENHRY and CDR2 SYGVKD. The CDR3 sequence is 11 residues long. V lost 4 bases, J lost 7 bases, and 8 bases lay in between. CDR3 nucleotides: TGTGCCATCAGTGCCCGGGCTGAGCAGTACTTC. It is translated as CAISARAEQYF.

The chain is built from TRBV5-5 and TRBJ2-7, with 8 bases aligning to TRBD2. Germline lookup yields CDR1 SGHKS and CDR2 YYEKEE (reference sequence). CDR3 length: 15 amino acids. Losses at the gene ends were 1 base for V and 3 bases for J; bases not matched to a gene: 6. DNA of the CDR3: TGTGCCAGCAGCTTGCGGGGGGGTGATGGCTACGAGCAGTACTTC. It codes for CASSLRGGDGYEQYF.

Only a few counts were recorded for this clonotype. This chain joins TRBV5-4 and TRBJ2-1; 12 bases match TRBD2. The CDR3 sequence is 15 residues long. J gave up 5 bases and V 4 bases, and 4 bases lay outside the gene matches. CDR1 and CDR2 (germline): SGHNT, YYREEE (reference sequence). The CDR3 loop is CASSKTSGGDNEQFF. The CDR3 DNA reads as TGTGCCAGCAGCAAGACTAGCGGGGGTGACAATGAGCAGTTCTTC.

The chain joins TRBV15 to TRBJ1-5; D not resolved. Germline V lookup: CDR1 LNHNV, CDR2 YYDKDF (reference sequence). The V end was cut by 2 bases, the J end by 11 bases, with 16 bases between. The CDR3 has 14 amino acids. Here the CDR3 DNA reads TGTGCCACCAGCAGACCTGAACCCTACCTGGCCCAGCATTTT. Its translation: CATSRPEPYLAQHF.

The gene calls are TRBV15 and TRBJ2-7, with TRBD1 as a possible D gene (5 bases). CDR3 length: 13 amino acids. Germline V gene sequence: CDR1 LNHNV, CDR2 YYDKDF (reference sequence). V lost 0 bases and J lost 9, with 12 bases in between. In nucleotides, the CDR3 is TGTGCCACCAGCAGAGAAGGGGCCAGGGTGCAGTACTTC. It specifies CATSREGARVQYF.

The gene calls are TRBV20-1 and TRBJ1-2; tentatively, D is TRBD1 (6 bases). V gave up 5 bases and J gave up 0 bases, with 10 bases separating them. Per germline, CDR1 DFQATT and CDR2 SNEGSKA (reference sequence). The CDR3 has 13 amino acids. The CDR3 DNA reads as TGCAGTGCTCCGGACAGATCTAACTATGGCTACACCTTC. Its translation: CSAPDRSNYGYTF.

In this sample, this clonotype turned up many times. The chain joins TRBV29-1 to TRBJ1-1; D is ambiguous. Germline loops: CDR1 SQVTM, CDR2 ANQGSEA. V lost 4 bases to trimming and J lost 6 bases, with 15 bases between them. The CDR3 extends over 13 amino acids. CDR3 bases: TGCAGCGTTGGGGGTGATAGACGATCTGAAGCTTTCTTT. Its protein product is CSVGGDRRSEAFF.

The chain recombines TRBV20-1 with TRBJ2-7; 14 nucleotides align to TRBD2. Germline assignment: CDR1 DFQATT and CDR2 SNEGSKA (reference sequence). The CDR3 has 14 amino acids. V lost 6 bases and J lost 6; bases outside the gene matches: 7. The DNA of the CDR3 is TGCAGTGCCATGGGACTAGCGGGGGATCTCGAGCAGTACTTC. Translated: CSAMGLAGDLEQYF.

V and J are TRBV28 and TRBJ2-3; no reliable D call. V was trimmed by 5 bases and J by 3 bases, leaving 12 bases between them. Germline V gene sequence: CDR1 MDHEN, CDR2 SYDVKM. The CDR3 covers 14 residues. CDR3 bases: TGTGCCAGCAGTCAGGAGATTTGGACAGATACGCAGTATTTT. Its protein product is CASSQEIWTDTQYF.

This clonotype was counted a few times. The CDR3 region is CASSLSGTGGIHEQYF. The CDR3 DNA follows: TGCGCCAGCAGCTTGAGCGGGACAGGGGGAATCCACGAGCAGTACTTC. The chain couples TRBV5-1 to TRBJ2-7, with 11 bases aligning to TRBD1. The ends lost 1 base at V and 5 bases at J; junction bases unmatched: 8. The CDR3 sequence is 16 residues long. CDR1 is SGHRS and CDR2 is YFSETQ in the germline V gene. Full variable domain (missing parts from reference TRBV5-1 and TRBJ2-7): KAGVTQTPRYLIKTRGQQVTLSCSPISGHRSVSWYQQTPGQGLQFLFEYFSETQRNKGNFPGRFSGRQFSNSRSEMNVSTLELGDSALYLCASSLSGTGGIHEQYFGPGTRLTVT.